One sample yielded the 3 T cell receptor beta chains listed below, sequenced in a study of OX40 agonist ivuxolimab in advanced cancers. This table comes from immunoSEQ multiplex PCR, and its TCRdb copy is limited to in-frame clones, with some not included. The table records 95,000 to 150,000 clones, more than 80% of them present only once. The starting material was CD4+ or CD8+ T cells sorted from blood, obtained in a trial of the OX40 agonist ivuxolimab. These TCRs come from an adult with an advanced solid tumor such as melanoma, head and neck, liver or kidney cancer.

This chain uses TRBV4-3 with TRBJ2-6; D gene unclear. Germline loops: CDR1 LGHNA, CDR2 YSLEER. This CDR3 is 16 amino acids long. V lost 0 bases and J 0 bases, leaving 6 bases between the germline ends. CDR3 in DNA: TGCGCCAGCAGCCAAGATGGGGTCTCTGGGGCCAACGTCCTGACTTTC. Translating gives CASSQDGVSGANVLTF.

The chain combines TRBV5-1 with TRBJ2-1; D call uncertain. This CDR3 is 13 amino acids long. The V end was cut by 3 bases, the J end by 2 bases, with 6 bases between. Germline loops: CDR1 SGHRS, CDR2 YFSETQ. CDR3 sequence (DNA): TGCGCCAGCAGCTCTGGGGCCTACAATGAGCAGTTCTTC. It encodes CASSSGAYNEQFF.

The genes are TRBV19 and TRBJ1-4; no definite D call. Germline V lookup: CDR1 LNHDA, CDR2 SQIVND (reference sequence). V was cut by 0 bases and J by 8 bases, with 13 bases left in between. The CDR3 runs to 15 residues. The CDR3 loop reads CASSIEGRVREKLFF. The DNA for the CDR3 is TGTGCCAGTAGTATAGAGGGGAGGGTTCGAGAAAAACTGTTTTTT.